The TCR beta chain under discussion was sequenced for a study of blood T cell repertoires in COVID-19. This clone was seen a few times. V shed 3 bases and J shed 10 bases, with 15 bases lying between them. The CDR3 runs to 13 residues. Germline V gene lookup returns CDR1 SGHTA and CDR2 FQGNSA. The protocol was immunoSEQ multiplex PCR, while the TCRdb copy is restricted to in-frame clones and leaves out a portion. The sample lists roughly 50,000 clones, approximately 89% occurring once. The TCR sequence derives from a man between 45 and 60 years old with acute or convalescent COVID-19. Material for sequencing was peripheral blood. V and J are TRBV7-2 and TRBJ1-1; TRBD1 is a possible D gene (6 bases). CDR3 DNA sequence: TGTGCCAGCAGCTTTACAGGGTCCCCAGGAGCTTTCTTT. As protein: CASSFTGSPGAFF.